A selection of T cell receptor beta chains follows, all from one sample in a study of T cells in Graves' hyperthyroidism and ophthalmopathy. A single record per CDR3 protein comes from TCRdb applying MiXCR to the multiplex PCR reads. This sample has 620,000 or so distinct CDR3 sequences, with around 15% found just once. Material for sequencing was blood. These TCRs come from a woman aged 45-65 years with Graves' ophthalmopathy. The CDR3 runs from the conserved cysteine through the conserved F or W. Clone sizes are given selectively: once, few, many, or a class where the clone is expanded.

v_call clone_size cdr3_aa
TRBV20-1 NA CSAFRGGNTEAFF
TRBV7-9 few CASSLAGRGQTGELFF
TRBV7-3 many CASSLTVQGETQYF
TRBV7-7 NA CASSLDGERQFF
TRBV12-3/TRBV12-4 many CASRPGGASGTYEQYF
TRBV7-2 many CASSRSRAGVSYNEQFF
TRBV19 few CASSTPTGHRGNTIYF
TRBV12-3/TRBV12-4 many CASSFMETQYF
TRBV28 many CASSPGQGGYNEQFF
TRBV10-3 few CAISESGTPVDEQFF
TRBV19 few CASSIDHYSGANVLTF
TRBV13 few CASSSREYQETQYF
TRBV18 many CASSTRGAGWQFF